The 17 T cell receptor beta chains below all came from one sample that was sequenced in a study of cytomegalovirus exposure and HLA in healthy donors. Primers: 60 Vbeta forward and 13 Jbeta reverse. The assay was immunoSEQ multiplex PCR, and TCRdb's table has in-frame clones only and misses some. The table lists approximately 140,000 clones, approximately 82% of them singletons. Sequencing input: PBMCs. These receptors all come from a boy younger than 10 in good health and CMV-seronegative.

The table lists this clone with a count of one. V and J are TRBV2 and TRBJ1-6; D gene ambiguous. Trimming cost V 3 bases and J 13 bases, with 16 bases left between them. This CDR3 spans 14 amino acids. Looked up from germline, CDR1 is SNHLY and CDR2 is FYNNEI. The CDR3 DNA reads TGTGCCAGCAGTGAGGGTGTAGGCCACTACCCCCTCCACTTT. Amino acid sequence: CASSEGVGHYPLHF.

The DNA for the CDR3 is TGTGCCAGCTCACCACCGGGACAAAACTCTGGAAACACCATATATTTT. It encodes CASSPPGQNSGNTIYF. The rearrangement links TRBV18 to TRBJ1-3; a weak D match, TRBD1 (6 bases). CDR3 length equals 16 residues. Trimming pared 0 bases from V and 0 bases from J, leaving 9 bases between. Germline assignment: CDR1 KGHSH and CDR2 LQKENI.

In DNA form, the CDR3 reads TGCGCCAGCAGCCAAGTGGGGACAGGGAACTATGGCTACACCTTC. Amino acids: CASSQVGTGNYGYTF. J is TRBJ1-2 and V is TRBV4-3, with 9 bases matching TRBD1. J lost 2 bases, V lost 1 base, and 2 bases had no gene match. The length of the CDR3 is 15 residues. CDR1 and CDR2 (germline): LGHNA, YSLEER.

V usage is TRBV11-2 and J usage is TRBJ2-3; 10 bases line up with TRBD2. Unmatched junction bases numbered 14, after V lost 3 bases and J lost 2 bases. Germline values: CDR1 SGHAT, CDR2 FQNNGV. The CDR3 has 19 residues. CDR3 sequence: CASSFLLAGVGGNTDTQYF. The CDR3 coding sequence is TGTGCCAGCAGCTTCTTGCTAGCGGGAGTAGGGGGGAACACAGATACGCAGTATTTT.

This clone turned up a few times. The V and J genes are TRBV7-6 and TRBJ1-1, with D perhaps TRBD1 (6 bases). The CDR3 sequence is 16 residues long. V lost 1 base and J 2 bases, leaving 14 bases between the germline ends. Germline V gene lookup returns CDR1 SGHVS and CDR2 FNYEAQ. DNA of the CDR3: TGTGCCAGCAGCTTAGGTGGGGGCGTGGGAAACACTGAAGCTTTCTTT. The encoded protein is CASSLGGGVGNTEAFF.

The chain carries TRBV23-1 and TRBJ2-3, with D possibly TRBD1 on 7 matching bases. TRBV23-1 has ORF status, its function being uncertain. This CDR3 comprises 15 residues. The germline V and J ends were trimmed by 0 bases and 6 bases, with 13 bases remaining between them. Written as DNA, the CDR3 is TGCGCCAGCAGTCAATCCCAGGGGGGAGAGGATACGCAGTATTTT. It codes for CASSQSQGGEDTQYF.

This clone was observed a few times. V gene TRBV11-3 combines with J gene TRBJ1-3; possibly TRBD1 for D (5 bases). This CDR3 is built from 15 residues. The germline V gene has CDR1 SGHNT and CDR2 YENEEA. The V end was cut by 3 bases, the J end by 3 bases, with 12 bases between. CDR3 sequence: CASSFRSGLGNTIYF. DNA for the CDR3: TGTGCCAGCAGCTTTCGGTCAGGGCTTGGAAACACCATATATTTT.

The chain employs TRBV11-2 and TRBJ2-1; no firm D call. Germline CDR1 SGHAT, CDR2 FQNNGV. The CDR3 contains 14 residues. The germline V and J ends were trimmed by 1 base and 3 bases, with 7 bases remaining between them. The CDR3 spells CASSLVRGYNEQFF. DNA of the CDR3: TGTGCCAGCAGCTTAGTTCGAGGCTACAATGAGCAGTTCTTC.

V and J are TRBV6-4 and TRBJ2-3; no reliable D call. This CDR3 region has 15 residues. Germline V gives CDR1 MRHNA, CDR2 SNTAGT. V was clipped by 5 bases and J by 0 bases, with 12 bases between them. CDR3 bases: TGTGCCAGCAGTCAAGCTGACTCTAGCACAGATACGCAGTATTTT. Amino acids: CASSQADSSTDTQYF.

This chain uses TRBV4-1 with TRBJ2-5, with 8 bases that match TRBD1. The J call may not be correct, given that the DNA end is closer to TRBJ2-7. The CDR3 runs 16 residues. Germline V gives CDR1 MGHRA, CDR2 YSYEKL. The CDR3 loop reads CASSPDPGQAFYEQYF. The CDR3 nucleotides are TGCGCCAGCAGCCCTGATCCGGGACAGGCTTTCTACGAGCAGTACTTC.

V and J are TRBV5-1 and TRBJ1-2, with D perhaps TRBD1 (6 bases). The germline gives CDR1 SGHRS, CDR2 YFSETQ. CDR3 length equals 14 residues. Trimming left V 3 bases short and J 4 bases short, with 13 bases between. CDR3 amino acids: CASSSPDRAYGYTF. The CDR3 bases are TGCGCCAGCAGCTCCCCGGACAGAGCCTATGGCTACACCTTC. Combining the CDR3 with reference TRBV5-1 and TRBJ1-2 gives the whole variable domain KAGVTQTPRYLIKTRGQQVTLSCSPISGHRSVSWYQQTPGQGLQFLFEYFSETQRNKGNFPGRFSGRQFSNSRSEMNVSTLELGDSALYLCASSSPDRAYGYTFGSGTRLTVV.

About this clone: The same CDR3 arises from other DNA sequences in this sample as well. The J gene is TRBJ1-1, the V gene TRBV18; 8 nucleotides align to TRBD1. The CDR3 loop spans 13 amino acids. V lost 5 bases and J lost 1; bases outside the gene matches: 0. The germline CDR1 and CDR2 sequences are KGHSH and LQKENI. Here the CDR3 reads CASSTGGNTEAFF. CDR3 coding DNA: TGTGCCAGCTCAACAGGGGGGAACACTGAAGCTTTCTTT.

The count of this clone is one. The gene calls are TRBV18 and TRBJ1-1, with a weak D call TRBD1 (5 bases). V dropped 5 bases and J dropped 5 bases, with 15 bases sitting between them. The CDR3 has 14 residues. CDR1 KGHSH and CDR2 LQKENI come from the germline V gene. Written as DNA, the CDR3 is TGTGCCAGCTCATCACAGGACAAGGGGACTGAAGCTTTCTTT. Translated: CASSSQDKGTEAFF.

The chain uses TRBV7-7 and TRBJ2-5, with TRBD2 as a possible D gene (5 bases). Germline V gene lookup returns CDR1 SSHAT and CDR2 FNYEAQ (reference sequence). This CDR3 region has 13 residues. CDR3 protein: CASCSTTRGTQYF. The CDR3, as DNA: TGTGCTAGCTGCTCGACCACACGGGGGACCCAGTACTTC. The variable domain in full, completed from reference TRBV7-7 and TRBJ2-5, reads GAGVSQSPRYKVTKRGQDVTLRCDPISSHATLYWYQQALGQGPEFLTYFNYEAQPDKSGLPSDRFSAERPEGSISTLTIQRTEQRDSAMYRCASCSTTRGTQYFGPGTRLLVL.

This chain uses TRBV7-9 with TRBJ2-1; 12 nucleotides match TRBD2. Germline CDR1 and CDR2: SEHNR and FQNEAQ (reference sequence). The V gene end was trimmed by 5 bases and the J gene end by 7 bases; junction bases not matched to a gene: 12. The CDR3 is 17 residues long. CDR3: CASSLELRLAGENEQFF. CDR3 DNA sequence: TGTGCCAGCAGCCTCGAGCTTAGACTAGCGGGAGAAAATGAGCAGTTCTTC.

Of note for this clone: The same CDR3 also results from other DNA sequences found in this sample. This chain joins TRBV9 and TRBJ2-5; 8 positions match TRBD2. Germline trimming cut 3 bases from V and 3 bases from J; bases unmatched to any gene: 10. CDR1 is SGDLS, CDR2 YYNGEE, per germline. This CDR3 contains 16 residues. CDR3 coding DNA: TGTGCCAGCAGCGACCGACTGGCGGGGGGAAAAGAGACCCAGTACTTC. It codes for CASSDRLAGGKETQYF.

This clone occurred a few times. The chain couples TRBV7-6 to TRBJ1-1; D remains ambiguous. V gave up 1 base and J gave up 5 bases, with 8 bases separating them. Germline assignment: CDR1 SGHVS and CDR2 FNYEAQ. This CDR3 region has 13 residues. CDR3 amino acids: CASSLVAGTEAFF. In DNA, the CDR3 is TGTGCCAGCAGCTTAGTTGCGGGGACTGAAGCTTTCTTT.